This TCR beta chain was sequenced during a study of blood T cell repertoires in COVID-19. Using immunoSEQ multiplex PCR, the repertoire was profiled, and TCRdb retains in-frame clones only, with some absent. Of 100,000 or so clones in the sample, 86% were seen once. Losses at the gene ends were 5 bases for V and 2 bases for J; bases not matched to a gene: 2. The CDR3 runs 13 residues. Germline CDR1 reads SGHTA; CDR2 reads FQGNSA. Sequenced: peripheral blood. This clonotype was obtained from a man aged 55 to 70 with acute or convalescent COVID-19. The chain combines TRBV7-2 with TRBJ1-2, with TRBD1 matching 7 bases. The CDR3 is CASSVGQNYGYTF. DNA for the CDR3: TGTGCCAGCAGCGTGGGACAGAACTATGGCTACACCTTC.